The present entry profiles one T cell receptor (beta chain) with its context. Original data processing: Reference gene primers were amplified, and this amplification served to estimate nucleated cell counts. Generated by immunoSEQ multiplex PCR, the TCRdb table keeps only in-frame clones and is missing some. The V and J calls and clone size were taken over from that table, and D and trimming were inferred from the DNA. The sample carries around 430,000 clones, just under 90% recorded once. Participant-given clinical history determined each cohort assignment. This record belongs to a study of blood T cell repertoires in COVID-19. Looking at the study overall: COVID-19 samples, acute and convalescent, were from the United States, Italy and Spain. PBMCs, B-cell-depleted T cells, or T cells were the source of the cDNA or gDNA that made up the material.

The sequencing input was PBMCs or T cells enriched from blood (not recorded which). The sequence came from a woman in her forties or fifties who had recovered from COVID-19.

Written as DNA, the CDR3 is TGTGCCAGCAGTGAAAGAGGCGGGGCCGGTTCACCCCTCCACTTT. Translating gives CASSERGGAGSPLHF. The chain links TRBV6-1 to TRBJ1-6, with D possibly being TRBD1 (5 bases). The germline gives CDR1 MNHNS, CDR2 SASEGT. V was cut by 2 bases and J by 9 bases, with 14 bases left in between. CDR3 length: 15 amino acids.